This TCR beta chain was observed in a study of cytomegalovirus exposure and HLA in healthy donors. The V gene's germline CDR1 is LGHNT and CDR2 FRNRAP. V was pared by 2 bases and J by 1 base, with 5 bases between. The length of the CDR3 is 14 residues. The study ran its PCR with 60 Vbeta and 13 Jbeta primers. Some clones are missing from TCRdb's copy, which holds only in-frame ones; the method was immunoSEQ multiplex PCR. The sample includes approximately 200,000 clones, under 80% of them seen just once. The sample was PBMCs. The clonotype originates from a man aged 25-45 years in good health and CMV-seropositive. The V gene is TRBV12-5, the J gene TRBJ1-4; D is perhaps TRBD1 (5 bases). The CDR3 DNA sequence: TGTGCTAGTGGTTTGACAGGAACTAATGAAAAACTGTTTTTT. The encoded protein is CASGLTGTNEKLFF.